These 11 T cell receptor beta chains were all obtained from the same sample, sequenced in a study of T cell responses to AZD1222 COVID-19 vaccine. Method: immunoSEQ multiplex PCR; TCRdb's copy keeps in-frame clones and lacks some. The sample holds around 110,000 clones; approximately 90% are singletons and the top ten take roughly a fifth. Material: peripheral blood, obtained on day 0 of AZD1222 vaccination. Receptors originate from an adult in good health.

V is TRBV5-6 and J is TRBJ2-7, with no clear D. Trimming left V 0 bases short and J 3 bases short, with 10 bases between. The germline CDR1 and CDR2 sequences are SGHDT and YYEEEE. The CDR3 extends over 14 amino acids. CDR3 DNA: TGTGCCAGCAGCTTGGTCGTCAGCAACTACGAGCAGTACTTC. Its translation is CASSLVVSNYEQYF.

This chain links TRBV9 with TRBJ1-1; D uncertain. Germline loops: CDR1 SGDLS, CDR2 YYNGEE. CDR3 size: 15 residues. The V end was cut by 4 bases, the J end by 4 bases, with 17 bases between. CDR3 sequence reads: CASSIVSGSPTEAFF. DNA for the CDR3: TGTGCCAGCAGCATAGTCTCGGGGTCCCCCACTGAAGCTTTCTTT.

This chain links TRBV3-1 (or the pseudogene TRBV3-2) with TRBJ1-1; D not resolved. V lost 1 base and J lost 1, with 10 bases in between. The CDR3 sequence is 15 residues long. Germline CDR1 LGHDT, CDR2 YNNKEL (reference sequence). CDR3 DNA sequence: TGTGCCAGCAGCCAAGGTTGGACCGGGAACACTGAAGCTTTCTTT. Encoded protein: CASSQGWTGNTEAFF.

V is TRBV5-1 and J is TRBJ1-4; TRBD1 agrees at 8 bases. The germline V gene encodes CDR1 SGHRS and CDR2 YFSETQ. This CDR3 region has 16 residues. V was clipped by 5 bases and J by 0 bases; unmatched bases: 6. CDR3 coding DNA: TGCGCCAGCAGGTTTGACAGGGGATCAACTAATGAAAAACTGTTTTTT. Its translation: CASRFDRGSTNEKLFF.

The rearrangement links TRBV4-1 to TRBJ2-1, with D perhaps given as TRBD1 or TRBD2 (6 bases each). In germline, CDR1 is MGHRA, CDR2 YSYEKL. The ends were cut back, 1 base at V and 4 bases at J, with 14 bases in the middle. This CDR3 contains 16 residues. CDR3 bases: TGCGCCAGCAGCCAAGTGATCGGGGGCCGTTACAATGAGCAGTTCTTC. Translated: CASSQVIGGRYNEQFF.

CDR3 sequence (DNA): TGTGCCACCAGCAGAGTTTTTTGGACAGGGAATTTTCAGCCCCAGCATTTT. The encoded protein is CATSRVFWTGNFQPQHF. The chain combines TRBV15 with TRBJ1-5; 8 bases align to TRBD1. The CDR3 length is 17 residues. Germline-derived CDR1 and CDR2 are LNHNV and YYDKDF (reference sequence). V lost 1 base, J lost 6 bases, and 11 bases stayed unmatched.

The count of this clone is one. This chain connects TRBV14 to TRBJ2-2; D perhaps matches TRBD2 (6 bases). This CDR3 has 14 amino acids. V lost 0 bases and J 6 bases, leaving 8 bases between the germline ends. Germline V gives CDR1 SGHDN, CDR2 FVKESK. This chain's CDR3 is CASSQEWGAGELFF. Written as DNA, the CDR3 is TGTGCCAGCAGCCAAGAGTGGGGGGCCGGGGAGCTGTTTTTT. The full variable domain, in which reference TRBV14 and TRBJ2-2 provide the parts outside the CDR3, is EAGVTQFPSHSVIEKGQTVTLRCDPISGHDNLYWYRRVMGKEIKFLLHFVKESKQDESGMPNNRFLAERTGGTYSTLKVQPAELEDSGVYFCASSQEWGAGELFFGEGSRLTVL.

The chain is built from TRBV12-3 or TRBV12-4 and TRBJ1-1, with D perhaps matching TRBD1 (6 bases). V dropped 5 bases and J dropped 4 bases, with 11 bases sitting between them. The CDR3 has 13 residues. The CDR3 DNA is TGTGCCAGCAGTCTAGGGGGAAGCACTGAAGCTTTCTTT. This sequence encodes CASSLGGSTEAFF.

The chain is built from TRBV7-9 and TRBJ2-3, with 9 bases identical to TRBD2. V lost 6 bases, J lost 4 bases, and 11 bases stayed unmatched. The CDR3 is 16 amino acids. The germline V gene has CDR1 SEHNR and CDR2 FQNEAQ (reference sequence). The CDR3 protein is CASSLAGLSNSDTQYF. In DNA, the CDR3 is TGTGCCAGCAGTCTAGCGGGACTTTCTAATTCAGATACGCAGTATTTT.

The gene calls are TRBV5-5 and TRBJ2-5; D uncertain. The CDR3 length is 13 residues. Germline V lookup: CDR1 SGHKS, CDR2 YYEKEE (reference sequence). V gave up 4 bases and J gave up 0 bases, with 7 bases separating them. CDR3 nucleotides: TGTGCCAGCAGCCACGACAACCAAGAGACCCAGTACTTC. Translation: CASSHDNQETQYF. Full variable domain (remainder filled in from reference TRBV5-5 and TRBJ2-5): DAGVTQSPTHLIKTRGQQVTLRCSPISGHKSVSWYQQVLGQGPQFIFQYYEKEERGRGNFPDRFSARQFPNYSSELNVNALLLGDSALYLCASSHDNQETQYFGPGTRLLVL.

J is TRBJ1-1 and V is TRBV18; 7 positions match TRBD1. Germline V gene sequence: CDR1 KGHSH, CDR2 LQKENI. V was pared by 5 bases and J by 1 base, with 7 bases of the junction left unmatched. CDR3 length: 15 residues. CDR3 bases: TGTGCCAGCTCAGGGGTGACAGGGACGAACACTGAAGCTTTCTTT. Translation: CASSGVTGTNTEAFF.